The 28 T cell receptor beta chains presented below share a single source sample, sequenced in a study of preoperative IRX-2 immunotherapy in early breast cancer. Here immunoSEQ multiplex PCR was the method, and the copy in TCRdb shows in-frame clones only, minus some. The sample carries approximately 28,000 clones, 75% recorded once. Treatment denoted: preoperative locoregional IRX-2 cytokine immunotherapy. Source: lymph node tissue, taken after IRX-2 immunotherapy. These receptors were taken from a human donor with breast cancer.

The sample holds one count of this clone. V gene TRBV14 combines with J gene TRBJ1-2; no clear D gene. V shed 4 bases and J shed 8 bases, with 20 bases lying between them. The CDR3 is 15 amino acids. Germline assignment: CDR1 SGHDN and CDR2 FVKESK. The CDR3 region has the DNA TGTGCCAGCAGCCGCGCGGACGGACCCGTATGGGGCTACACCTTC. This sequence encodes CASSRADGPVWGYTF. The whole variable domain, filled in from reference TRBV14 and TRBJ1-2, reads EAGVTQFPSHSVIEKGQTVTLRCDPISGHDNLYWYRRVMGKEIKFLLHFVKESKQDESGMPNNRFLAERTGGTYSTLKVQPAELEDSGVYFCASSRADGPVWGYTFGSGTRLTVV.

The chain links TRBV11-3 to TRBJ2-7; possibly TRBD1 for D (6 bases). The germline V gene has CDR1 SGHNT and CDR2 YENEEA. Trimming pared 1 base from V and 6 bases from J, leaving 13 bases between. This CDR3 is built from 14 residues. CDR3 residues: CASSLGQAVFEQYF. The CDR3 coding sequence is TGTGCCAGCAGCTTAGGACAGGCAGTATTCGAGCAGTACTTC.

The rearrangement uses TRBV7-6 and TRBJ2-3; D unresolved. The CDR3 is 15 residues long. The V and J ends lost 5 bases and 5 bases respectively, with 17 bases between them. Germline-derived CDR1 and CDR2 are SGHVS and FNYEAQ. CDR3 bases: TGTGCCAGCAGCACAGATGGTGGCTCCGGAGATACGCAGTATTTT. Its translation: CASSTDGGSGDTQYF.

This sequence joins TRBV29-1 and TRBJ2-2; D is ambiguous. The CDR3 runs to 12 residues. V dropped 4 bases and J dropped 6 bases, with 9 bases sitting between them. Germline V gene sequence: CDR1 SQVTM, CDR2 ANQGSEA. CDR3 nucleotide sequence: TGCAGCGTTGGGTGGTTGGCCGGGGAGCTGTTTTTT. Its translation: CSVGWLAGELFF.

J is TRBJ1-4 and V is TRBV5-1; tentatively, D is TRBD1 (5 bases). The CDR3 is made up of 15 amino acids. CDR1 SGHRS and CDR2 YFSETQ come from the germline V gene. Between the trimmed V and J ends, which lost 5 bases and 0 bases, there was a span of 11 bases. CDR3 protein: CASRRDGSTNEKLFF. In nucleotides, the CDR3 is TGCGCCAGCAGACGGGACGGATCAACTAATGAAAAACTGTTTTTT.

The chain combines TRBV25-1 with TRBJ2-7; 11 nucleotides match TRBD2. The CDR3 has 13 amino acids. J was trimmed by 6 bases and V by 4 bases; bases with no gene match: 2. From germline, CDR1 is MGHDK and CDR2 SYGVNS. CDR3 sequence: CASSVAGGGEQYF. In DNA form, the CDR3 reads TGTGCCAGCAGTGTAGCGGGAGGGGGCGAGCAGTACTTC.

This clone was recorded only once. This chain uses TRBV5-1 with TRBJ2-2; D is possibly TRBD2 (5 bases). The CDR3 runs 14 residues. The V and J ends lost 2 bases and 3 bases respectively, with 8 bases between them. Germline V CDR1 and CDR2: SGHRS, YFSETQ. CDR3 DNA: TGCGCCAGCAGCTTCCGGGAATACACCGGGGAGCTGTTTTTT. Translated: CASSFREYTGELFF.

V gene TRBV28 combines with J gene TRBJ2-6; D uncertain. V was clipped by 6 bases and J by 0 bases, with 9 bases between them. The CDR3 sequence is 15 residues long. Germline loops: CDR1 MDHEN, CDR2 SYDVKM. The CDR3 region has the DNA TGTGCCAGCAGATGGACGGGCTCTGGGGCCAACGTCCTGACTTTC. The encoded protein is CASRWTGSGANVLTF.

This clone was recorded only once. This chain uses TRBV6-8 with TRBJ2-2, with D unresolved. This CDR3 has 14 residues. Trimming took 0 bases from V and 12 from J, leaving 14 bases between them. Looked up from germline, CDR1 is MNHGY and CDR2 is SAAAGT. CDR3 sequence (DNA): TGTGCCAGCAGTTACTCGGGCAGGCCGGAAAAGCTGTTTTTT. This gives the protein CASSYSGRPEKLFF.

The CDR3 DNA sequence: TGTGCCAGCAGCTTAGACTTGACAGCCCCTGGTACGCAGTATTTT. Protein product: CASSLDLTAPGTQYF. The V and J genes are TRBV11-3 and TRBJ2-3; D is possibly TRBD1 (5 bases). Germline V gene sequence: CDR1 SGHNT, CDR2 YENEEA. Trimming removed 0 bases from V and 8 bases from J, with 15 bases in between. The CDR3 totals 15 residues.

The V gene is TRBV18, the J gene TRBJ2-5; D is ambiguous. Trimming shortened V by 3 bases and J by 5 bases, and 10 bases separated the two germline ends. This CDR3 contains 13 residues. From germline, CDR1 is KGHSH and CDR2 LQKENI. CDR3 sequence reads: CASSPITSETQYF. The CDR3 DNA follows: TGTGCCAGCTCACCGATCACTTCGGAGACCCAGTACTTC.

This clone has a handful of counts. J is TRBJ1-1 and V is TRBV11-3, with 9 nucleotides matching TRBD1. Germline V gene sequence: CDR1 SGHNT, CDR2 YENEEA. V shed 1 base and J 5 bases; nucleotides not matched to a gene: 2. CDR3 size: 14 residues. The CDR3 DNA follows: TGTGCCAGCAGCTTAGTACAGGGGGCTACTGAAGCTTTCTTT. This encodes CASSLVQGATEAFF.

The chain joins TRBV6-8 to TRBJ1-4; D is ambiguous. Germline assignment: CDR1 MNHGY and CDR2 SAAAGT. V was pared by 6 bases and J by 7 bases, with 9 bases between. This CDR3 is 12 amino acids long. The CDR3 sequence is CASSEESEKLFF. The CDR3, as DNA: TGTGCCAGCAGCGAAGAAAGTGAAAAACTGTTTTTT.

The rearrangement joins TRBV6-8 to TRBJ2-7, with D possibly matching TRBD2 (5 bases). The CDR3 contains 14 residues. In germline, CDR1 is MNHGY, CDR2 SAAAGT. The V end was cut by 0 bases, the J end by 4 bases, with 10 bases between. The CDR3 region is CASSYSSGVYEQYF. The CDR3 DNA sequence: TGTGCCAGCAGTTACTCGTCCGGGGTGTACGAGCAGTACTTC.

The chain has TRBV28 and TRBJ1-4; D may be TRBD1 (5 bases). Germline CDR1 is MDHEN and CDR2 is SYDVKM. The length of the CDR3 is 15 residues. V lost 5 bases, J lost 4 bases, and 14 bases lay in between. The CDR3 nucleotides read TGTGCCAGCAGTCTTCCGGGACCCGGTAATGAAAAACTGTTTTTT. This encodes CASSLPGPGNEKLFF.

The rearrangement uses TRBV29-1 and TRBJ2-7; 8 bases agree with TRBD1. This CDR3 contains 14 residues. With 4 bases clipped from V and 4 bases from J, the junction kept 9 bases outside the gene matches. Looked up from germline, CDR1 is SQVTM and CDR2 is ANQGSEA. CDR3 in amino acids: CSVGQGNTRYEQYF. Here the CDR3 DNA reads TGCAGCGTTGGACAGGGGAATACTCGATACGAGCAGTACTTC.

The chain recombines TRBV18 with TRBJ2-7, with D tentatively TRBD1 (6 bases). CDR1 is KGHSH and CDR2 is LQKENI in the germline V gene. V lost 1 base and J lost 5, with 15 bases in between. The CDR3 has 15 residues. The CDR3 sequence is CASSPRGDRSHEQYF. CDR3 nucleotide sequence: TGTGCCAGCTCACCACGAGGTGACAGGTCCCACGAGCAGTACTTC.

This clone was detected once. The chain recombines TRBV18 with TRBJ1-2; the D is unclear. CDR1 and CDR2 (germline): KGHSH, LQKENI. V was shortened by 2 bases and J by 1 base, with 20 bases between the two germline ends. The CDR3 length is 18 residues. The CDR3: CASSPVGASTLNNYGYTF. The DNA for the CDR3 is TGTGCCAGCTCACCAGTGGGAGCCTCCACCCTTAATAACTATGGCTACACCTTC.

This clone was seen just once. V and J are TRBV7-1 and TRBJ2-1; 13 positions agree with TRBD2. Being an ORF, TRBV7-1 has a function that is uncertain. V dropped 5 bases and J dropped 5; count of bases not matched to a gene: 15. This CDR3 is built from 19 residues. CDR3 nucleotides: TGTGCCAGCAGCCAAGGACTAGCGGGAGAAAATTGGGGTGACAATGAGCAGTTCTTC. This gives the protein CASSQGLAGENWGDNEQFF.

This clone turned up a few times. This sequence joins TRBV6-8 and TRBJ2-7; TRBD2 matches 7 bases. CDR1 and CDR2 from the germline V gene are MNHGY and SAAAGT. The CDR3 extends over 12 amino acids. The CDR3 loop is CASGRDYNEQYF. In DNA form, the CDR3 reads TGTGCGTCGGGCAGGGACTACAACGAGCAGTACTTC.

J is TRBJ1-2 and V is TRBV6-8, with D unresolved. The CDR3 runs to 13 residues. Looked up from germline, CDR1 is MNHGY and CDR2 is SAAAGT. The V gene lost 0 bases and the J gene lost 8 bases, with 10 bases spanning the gap. This CDR3 reads CASSYSTNQGYTF. DNA for the CDR3: TGTGCCAGCAGTTACTCCACTAATCAGGGCTACACCTTC.

The chain employs TRBV18 and TRBJ2-5; tentatively, D is TRBD2 (5 bases). There are 12 residues in the CDR3. The V and J ends lost 6 bases and 2 bases respectively, with 7 bases between them. CDR1 and CDR2 from the germline V gene are KGHSH and LQKENI. The CDR3 DNA is TGTGCCAGCTCCGGACTGCAAGAGACCCAGTACTTC. Its protein product is CASSGLQETQYF.

J is TRBJ2-7 and V is TRBV11-3, with TRBD2 identical over 7 bases. The CDR3 totals 15 residues. Germline trimming cut 3 bases from V and 5 bases from J; bases unmatched to any gene: 10. Looked up from germline, CDR1 is SGHNT and CDR2 is YENEEA. DNA of the CDR3: TGTGCCAGCAGCTTCCCTCGTGCGGGAGAGGACGAGCAGTACTTC. Its translation: CASSFPRAGEDEQYF.

Concerning this clone: The sample holds other DNA sequences that translate to the same CDR3. The chain carries TRBV5-1 and TRBJ1-4; D perhaps matches TRBD1 (6 bases). V shed 3 bases and J shed 5 bases, with 14 bases lying between them. The CDR3 extends over 15 amino acids. Germline V gives CDR1 SGHRS, CDR2 YFSETQ. In DNA, the CDR3 is TGCGCCAGCAGCTCACCGGGACAAGCGAATGAAAAACTGTTTTTT. It is translated as CASSSPGQANEKLFF.

The V and J genes are TRBV7-6 and TRBJ1-4; 10 bases fit TRBD1. Germline trimming cut 1 base from V and 8 bases from J; bases unmatched to any gene: 4. Germline CDR1 SGHVS, CDR2 FNYEAQ. This CDR3 contains 15 residues. CDR3 loop: CASSLDGTGEEKLFF. The DNA of the CDR3 is TGTGCCAGCAGCTTAGATGGGACAGGGGAGGAAAAACTGTTTTTT.

The chain couples TRBV7-5 to TRBJ2-7; no DNA check was done on the table's D call, TRBD2. TRBV7-5 is deemed a pseudogene. This CDR3 comprises 15 residues. The CDR3 is CASSLGGDQRSEQYF. The CDR3 coding sequence is TGTGCCAGCAGCTTAGGCGGGGATCAACGTTCCGAGCAGTACTTC.

The V gene is TRBV19, the J gene TRBJ2-3; no clear D gene. This CDR3 region has 14 residues. Trimming removed 0 bases from V and 5 bases from J, with 9 bases in between. Per germline, CDR1 LNHDA and CDR2 SQIVND (reference sequence). The DNA of the CDR3 is TGTGCCAGTAGTATAGATGGGAAGAAAGATACGCAGTATTTT. It translates to CASSIDGKKDTQYF.

The chain recombines TRBV28 with TRBJ2-7; D uncertain. The CDR3 extends over 13 amino acids. The germline CDR1 and CDR2 sequences are MDHEN and SYDVKM. Trimming took off 4 bases at V and 6 bases at J, with 13 bases between the two ends. The CDR3 nucleotides are TGTGCCAGCAGTTCTGTTGATCGGGTCGAGCAGTACTTC. This gives the protein CASSSVDRVEQYF.